These 2 T cell receptor beta chains were all obtained from the same sample, sequenced in a study of blood T cell repertoires in COVID-19. Profiling relied on immunoSEQ multiplex PCR, and the TCRdb table lists in-frame clones only, not all of them. The repertoire holds 55,000 to 65,000 clones, with around 88% as singletons. Source material: peripheral blood. The receptor set was obtained from a man aged 60-69 years with acute or convalescent COVID-19.

The chain combines TRBV27 with TRBJ2-2; 7 nucleotides line up with TRBD1. This CDR3 region has 16 residues. Germline V gene sequence: CDR1 MNHEY, CDR2 SMNVEV (reference sequence). J was trimmed by 2 bases and V by 0 bases; bases with no gene match: 3. Here the CDR3 reads CASSLSGQINTGELFF. As DNA, the CDR3 is TGTGCCAGCAGTTTATCGGGACAGATTAACACCGGGGAGCTGTTTTTT.

The V gene is TRBV7-3, the J gene TRBJ1-5; tentative D call: TRBD1 (5 bases). The CDR3 consists of 13 residues. The V end was cut by 4 bases, the J end by 4 bases, with 8 bases between. Germline V gene data show CDR1 as SGHTA and CDR2 as FQGTGA. This chain's CDR3 is CASSWGGNQPQHF. CDR3 sequence (DNA): TGTGCCAGCAGCTGGGGGGGAAATCAGCCCCAGCATTTT. Full variable domain (outside the CDR3, taken from reference TRBV7-3 and TRBJ1-5): GAGVSQTPSNKVTEKGKYVELRCDPISGHTALYWYRQSLGQGPEFLIYFQGTGAADDSGLPNDRFFAVRPEGSVSTLKIQRTERGDSAVYLCASSWGGNQPQHFGDGTRLSIL.